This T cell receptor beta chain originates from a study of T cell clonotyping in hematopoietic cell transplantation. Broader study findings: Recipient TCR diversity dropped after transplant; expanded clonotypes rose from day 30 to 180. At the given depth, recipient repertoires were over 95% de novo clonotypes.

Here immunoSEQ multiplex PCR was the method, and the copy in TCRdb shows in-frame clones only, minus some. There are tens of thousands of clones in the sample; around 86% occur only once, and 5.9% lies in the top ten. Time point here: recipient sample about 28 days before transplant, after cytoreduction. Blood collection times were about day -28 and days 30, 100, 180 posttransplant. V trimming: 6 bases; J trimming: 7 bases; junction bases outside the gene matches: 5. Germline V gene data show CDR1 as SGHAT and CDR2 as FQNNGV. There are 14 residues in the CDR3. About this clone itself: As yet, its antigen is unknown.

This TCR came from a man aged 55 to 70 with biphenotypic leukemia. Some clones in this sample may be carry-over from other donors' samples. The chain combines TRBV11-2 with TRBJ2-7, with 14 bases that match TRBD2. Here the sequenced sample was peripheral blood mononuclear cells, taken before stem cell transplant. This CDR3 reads CASRGLAGAWEQYF. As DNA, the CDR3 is TGTGCCAGCAGGGGACTAGCGGGAGCTTGGGAGCAGTACTTC. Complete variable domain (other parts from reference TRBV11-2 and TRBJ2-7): EAGVAQSPRYKIIEKRQSVAFWCNPISGHATLYWYQQILGQGPKLLIQFQNNGVVDDSQLPKDRFSAERLKGVDSTLKIQPAKLEDSAVYLCASRGLAGAWEQYFGPGTRLTVT.